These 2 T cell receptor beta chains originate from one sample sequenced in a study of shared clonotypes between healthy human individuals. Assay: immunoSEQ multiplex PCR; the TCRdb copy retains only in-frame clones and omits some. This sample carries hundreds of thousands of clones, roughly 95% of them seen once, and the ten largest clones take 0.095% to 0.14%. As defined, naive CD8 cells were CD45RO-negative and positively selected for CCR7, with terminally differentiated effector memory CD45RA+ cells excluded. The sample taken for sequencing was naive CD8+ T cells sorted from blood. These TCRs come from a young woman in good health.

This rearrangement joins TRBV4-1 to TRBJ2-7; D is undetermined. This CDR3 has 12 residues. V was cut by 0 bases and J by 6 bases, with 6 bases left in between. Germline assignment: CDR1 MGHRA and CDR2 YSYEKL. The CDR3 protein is CASSQDFSEQYF. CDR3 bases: TGCGCCAGCAGCCAAGACTTTTCCGAGCAGTACTTC.

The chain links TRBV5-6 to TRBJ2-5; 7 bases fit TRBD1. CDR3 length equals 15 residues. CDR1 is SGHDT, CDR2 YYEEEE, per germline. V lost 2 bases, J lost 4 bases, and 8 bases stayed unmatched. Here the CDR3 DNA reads TGTGCCAGCAGCTTACGGACAGGTTTCTCAGAGACCCAGTACTTC. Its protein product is CASSLRTGFSETQYF.